Sequencing of this T cell receptor (beta chain) was carried out in a study of shared clonotypes between healthy human individuals. Study outcomes and limitations: Between four donors, naive CD4 clonotypes were shared at a level of about 5%. Tissue TCR repertoires likely differ from these blood-only repertoires.

In this sample, this clone turned up once. Its antigen is unidentified. CDR1 SGHAT and CDR2 FQNNGV come from the germline V gene. The CDR3 loop spans 16 amino acids. The J segment lost 6 bases and the V segment lost 3 bases, leaving 11 bases of the junction unmatched. Profiled with immunoSEQ multiplex PCR; TCRdb holds only in-frame clones, not every one. The table has roughly 680,000 clones, just under 75% seen once. This receptor was obtained from a woman in her thirties in good health. The chain has TRBV11-2 and TRBJ2-1; 7 bases fit TRBD2. Sample: memory CD4+ T cells sorted from blood. The subset was: CD45RA-negative fraction. CDR3 coding DNA: TGTGCCAGCAGCTTCATCCGGACTAGACTGGGCAATGAGCAGTTCTTC. Its protein product is CASSFIRTRLGNEQFF.